These T cell receptor beta chains were read from a single sample in a study of T cells in Graves' hyperthyroidism and ophthalmopathy. TCRdb analysed the multiplex PCR reads with MiXCR anew, one entry per CDR3 protein. The sample has about 350,000 distinct CDR3 sequences; about 15% are singletons. The sequencing input was blood. These receptors were taken from a woman in her twenties or thirties with Graves' hyperthyroidism. The CDR3 runs from the conserved cysteine through the conserved F or W. D genes are given only for firm matches. Some rows mark clone size as missing; the rest say once, few, many or name a class of expanded clone.

V gene	D gene	clone size	J gene	CDR3 DNA	CDR3 protein
TRBV12-3/TRBV12-4	TRBD2	once	TRBJ2-5	TGTGCCAGCAGTTTAACCTGGGGACTAGCGGGAGTGGCGTCTCAAGAGACCCAGTACTTC	CASSLTWGLAGVASQETQYF
TRBV9	TRBD1	few	TRBJ1-2	TGTGCCAGCAGCCCTAAGCCCGGACAGGGGGAAAATGGCTACACCTTC	CASSPKPGQGENGYTF
TRBV6-1	.	.	TRBJ1-5	TGTGCCAGCAGAGACAGTGACCGAGATGGCAATCAGCCCCAGCATTTT	CASRDSDRDGNQPQHF
TRBV12-3/TRBV12-4	.	few	TRBJ2-2	TGTGCCAGCAGCTATATATGGGGGACCGGGGAGCTGTTTTTT	CASSYIWGTGELFF
TRBV3-1	.	many	TRBJ2-5	TGTGCCAGCAGCCAAGGAGCAGAGACCCAGTACTTC	CASSQGAETQYF
TRBV3-1	.	many	TRBJ2-5	TGTGCCAGCAGCCAAGGGGGAGGACAGAAAGAGACCCAGTACTTC	CASSQGGGQKETQYF
TRBV28	.	many	TRBJ2-1	TGTGCCAGCACTTCGGGAGGACAGGTGCCCAATGAGCAGTTCTTC	CASTSGGQVPNEQFF
TRBV28	.	.	TRBJ1-3	TGTGCCAGCAGTTTACGAGCCGCATCTCTAGACACCATATATTTT	CASSLRAASLDTIYF
TRBV10-3	TRBD1	many	TRBJ1-1	TGTGCCATCAGTGGAGGGGGGACAGGGAGTCAATCTGAAGCTTTCTTT	CAISGGGTGSQSEAFF
TRBV20-1	.	.	TRBJ2-1	TGCAGTGCCCCCCGATCTAGCGTAGGTGAGCAGTTCTTC	CSAPRSSVGEQFF
TRBV3-1	.	many	TRBJ1-5	TGTGCCAGCAGCCAGGACGTCCCGTGGGCCAATCAGCCCCAGCATTTT	CASSQDVPWANQPQHF
TRBV10-3	.	many	TRBJ1-1	TGTGCCATCAGTGAGGGGGAACCACGGCACACTGAAGCTTTCTTT	CAISEGEPRHTEAFF
TRBV2	.	many	TRBJ2-1	TGTGCCAGTTCGCCCACTTTCACAGGTTCAGGGGAGCAGTTCTTC	CASSPTFTGSGEQFF
TRBV28	TRBD2	many	TRBJ2-3	TGTGCCAGCAGTTCAGCGGGAGGTAGCACAGATACGCAGTATTTT	CASSSAGGSTDTQYF
TRBV5-5	.	few	TRBJ2-7	TGTGCCAGCAGCTTCAGCTCACGCGAGCAGTACTTC	CASSFSSREQYF
TRBV28	.	many	TRBJ1-2	TGTGCCAGCGGCATACAGGGAGGCTATGGCTACACCTTC	CASGIQGGYGYTF
TRBV29-1	TRBD2	few	TRBJ2-3	TGCAGCGTTGAGGCCGGGAGGAGCACAGATACGCAGTATTTT	CSVEAGRSTDTQYF
TRBV20-1	.	.	TRBJ2-7	TGCAGTGCTACCGTTGGTACGGGAGTCGACGAGCAGTACTTC	CSATVGTGVDEQYF
TRBV28	.	many	TRBJ2-7	TGTGCCAGCAGTTTCGGGTCAGGGGAGCAGTACTTC	CASSFGSGEQYF
TRBV10-2	TRBD1	once	TRBJ2-1	TGCGCCAGCAGTACGGGACAGGGTTCCAATGAGCAGTTCTTC	CASSTGQGSNEQFF
TRBV20-1	.	few	TRBJ2-7	TGCAGTGCGCCCGTGGACGAGCAGTACTTC	CSAPVDEQYF
TRBV7-9	TRBD2	.	TRBJ2-3	TGTGCCAGCAGACAAGCGGGAGGGAATCTGGATACGCAGTATTTT	CASRQAGGNLDTQYF
TRBV5-6	TRBD1	few	TRBJ1-4	TGTGCCAGCAGCCCGGGACAGGAAATGGAAAAACTGTTTTTT	CASSPGQEMEKLFF
TRBV12-3/TRBV12-4	.	many	TRBJ2-3	TGTGCCAGCAGATGGTCCACCGGGGGCTACACAGATACGCAGTATTTT	CASRWSTGGYTDTQYF
TRBV3-1	.	many	TRBJ2-7	TGTGCCAGCAGCCAAGGACAAGAGCAGTACTTC	CASSQGQEQYF
TRBV6-2/TRBV6-3	.	few	TRBJ1-6	TGTGCCAGCAGTCGAGGGGCCGGCTCGGTTTCACCCCTCCACTTT	CASSRGAGSVSPLHF
TRBV20-1	.	.	TRBJ2-7	TGCAGTGCTAGTTCCCGGGGTTACGAGCAGTACTTC	CSASSRGYEQYF
TRBV11-2	.	many	TRBJ2-1	TGTGCCAGCAGCTTAGCGGGACCTGATTATGAGCAGTTCTTC	CASSLAGPDYEQFF
TRBV5-1	TRBD2	.	TRBJ2-3	TGCGCCAGCAGGACTAGCGGAGAGGGTGCCACAGATACGCAGTATTTT	CASRTSGEGATDTQYF
TRBV20-1	TRBD1	many	TRBJ1-5	TGCAGTGCTGCGACCGGGGACAGCGATCGCTATAGCAATCAGCCCCAGCATTTT	CSAATGDSDRYSNQPQHF
TRBV30	.	.	TRBJ2-7	TGTGCCTGTTTAGCCTCCTACGAGCAGTACTTC	CACLASYEQYF
TRBV9	TRBD2	.	TRBJ2-1	TGTGCCAGCAGCGTAGGACTAGCAGAGCATGAGCAGTTCTTC	CASSVGLAEHEQFF
TRBV7-8	.	many	TRBJ2-1	TGTGCCAGCAGCTTGGGAGCTTTCTCCTACAATGAGCAGTTCTTC	CASSLGAFSYNEQFF
TRBV29-1	.	.	TRBJ2-7	TGCTTCGCCCCGGAGGAGCAGTACTTC	CFAPEEQYF
TRBV20-1	TRBD1	few	TRBJ1-2	TGCAGTGCCGCACAGGGGAGGGGTGGCTACACCTTC	CSAAQGRGGYTF
TRBV20-1	TRBD2	.	TRBJ2-7	TGCAGTGCTACAATGGGGGGGGTCGAGCAGTACTTC	CSATMGGVEQYF
TRBV28	.	many	TRBJ1-4	TGTGCCAGCAGCTGGGAGGGAAAACTGTTTTTT	CASSWEGKLFF